The clone carrying this T cell receptor beta chain appeared many times. The data were taken from a study of T cells after yellow fever vaccination. Study summary: It was SMART-Seq v4 Ultra Low Input that prepared the fractions with low cell numbers.

Trimming cost V 6 bases and J 4 bases; bases outside gene matches: 3. CDR1 is LGHDT, CDR2 YNNKEL, per germline (reference sequence). The CDR3 spans 14 residues. TCRdb reprocessed the 5' RACE reads with MiXCR, giving one entry per CDR3 protein. This sample has about 150,000 distinct CDR3 sequences; roughly 6.7% occur once, and the top ten carry more than 0.6%. The sequenced sample was CD4+ T cells sorted from PBMCs, obtained 10 days after the yellow fever booster vaccination. V is TRBV3-1 and J is TRBJ1-1, with TRBD1 matching over 12 bases. The TCR originated in a man aged 25-40 years who received the YFV17D yellow fever vaccine. The CDR3 here is CASRGTGGGTEAFF. CDR3 DNA sequence: TGTGCCAGCAGGGGGACAGGGGGCGGCACTGAAGCTTTCTTT.